One sample yielded the 25 T cell receptor beta chains listed below, sequenced in a study of blood T cell repertoires in COVID-19. Method: immunoSEQ multiplex PCR; TCRdb's copy keeps in-frame clones and lacks some. Of some 400,000 clones listed, over 85% are singletons. Material for sequencing was PBMCs or T cells enriched from blood (not recorded which). The receptors come from a woman in her 30s who had recovered from COVID-19.

The chain couples TRBV9 to TRBJ1-3, with D perhaps matching TRBD1 (6 bases). The CDR3 runs 16 residues. V lost 0 bases to trimming and J lost 3 bases, with 13 bases between them. Germline assignment: CDR1 SGDLS and CDR2 YYNGEE. The CDR3 coding sequence is TGTGCCAGCAGCGTAGTAGCCAGGGGAAGTGGAAACACCATATATTTT. Protein sequence: CASSVVARGSGNTIYF. Together with reference TRBV9 and TRBJ1-3, the CDR3 gives the full variable domain: DSGVTQTPKHLITATGQRVTLRCSPRSGDLSVYWYQQSLDQGLQFLIQYYNGEERAKGNILERFSAQQFPDLHSELNLSSLELGDSALYFCASSVVARGSGNTIYFGEGSWLTVV.

The chain employs TRBV27 and TRBJ1-5, with a tentative D call TRBD1 (5 bases). Trimming shortened V by 2 bases and J by 5 bases, and 13 bases separated the two germline ends. Germline CDR1 is MNHEY and CDR2 is SMNVEV (reference sequence). The CDR3 extends over 15 amino acids. Here the CDR3 DNA reads TGTGCCAGCAGTTTAGGCAATCTAGGGGATCAGCCCCAGCATTTT. The encoded protein is CASSLGNLGDQPQHF.

J is TRBJ2-7 and V is TRBV2; possible D gene TRBD2, 5 bases. Between the trimmed V and J ends, which lost 4 bases and 3 bases, there was a span of 13 bases. CDR1 is SNHLY, CDR2 FYNNEI, per germline. The CDR3 totals 14 residues. CDR3 coding DNA: TGTGCCAGCAGTGGAGGGTTGCCCTTCTACGAGCAGTACTTC. It yields the protein CASSGGLPFYEQYF.

This rearrangement joins TRBV5-1 to TRBJ1-1, with 9 bases aligning to TRBD1. The CDR3 loop spans 14 amino acids. V lost 5 bases and J lost 0; bases outside the gene matches: 2. Germline lookup yields CDR1 SGHRS and CDR2 YFSETQ. The CDR3 loop is CASRGQGMNTEAFF. The CDR3 nucleotides read TGCGCCAGCAGGGGACAGGGAATGAACACTGAAGCTTTCTTT. Drawing the rest from reference TRBV5-1 and TRBJ1-1, the complete variable domain is KAGVTQTPRYLIKTRGQQVTLSCSPISGHRSVSWYQQTPGQGLQFLFEYFSETQRNKGNFPGRFSGRQFSNSRSEMNVSTLELGDSALYLCASRGQGMNTEAFFGQGTRLTVV.

As DNA, the CDR3 is TGTGCCAGCGGCAGGAGGGGGGGCTCCTACAATGAGCAGTTCTTC. This gives the protein CASGRRGGSYNEQFF. The chain uses TRBV13 and TRBJ2-1, with a possible D match to TRBD2 (7 bases). CDR1 and CDR2 (germline): PRHDT, FYEKMQ (reference sequence). V lost 8 bases, J lost 0 bases, and 14 bases lay in between. CDR3 length equals 15 residues.

The V and J genes are TRBV24-1 and TRBJ2-2; D is perhaps TRBD1 (5 bases). V dropped 1 base and J dropped 4 bases, with 9 bases sitting between them. This CDR3 region has 15 residues. Per the germline V gene, CDR1 is KGHDR and CDR2 is SFDVKD. CDR3 loop: CATSDLGVGTGELFF. DNA of the CDR3: TGTGCCACCAGTGATTTAGGGGTGGGCACCGGGGAGCTGTTTTTT.

V is TRBV4-1 and J is TRBJ1-5; a weak D match, TRBD1 (5 bases). CDR3 size: 14 residues. Germline V gene lookup returns CDR1 MGHRA and CDR2 YSYEKL. V shed 5 bases and J shed 4 bases, with 12 bases lying between them. The CDR3 coding sequence is TGCGCCAGCAGCTTTAGCCAGGGTAATCAGCCCCAGCATTTT. This sequence encodes CASSFSQGNQPQHF.

The chain recombines TRBV27 with TRBJ2-1, with D tentatively TRBD2 (7 bases). Per the germline V gene, CDR1 is MNHEY and CDR2 is SMNVEV (reference sequence). This CDR3 is 15 amino acids long. V lost 3 bases and J 5 bases, leaving 14 bases between the germline ends. CDR3 sequence: CASSFIGGQDNEQFF. The DNA of the CDR3 is TGTGCCAGCAGTTTCATCGGGGGGCAAGACAATGAGCAGTTCTTC.

The CDR3 sequence is CASSTTAQGDIAGGFLEQYF. CDR3 nucleotides: TGTGCCAGCAGCACTACTGCACAGGGGGATATAGCGGGAGGATTCCTCGAGCAGTACTTC. This chain uses TRBV13 with TRBJ2-7, with 10 bases identical to TRBD2. V shed 5 bases and J 6 bases; nucleotides not matched to a gene: 25. Germline V CDR1 and CDR2: PRHDT, FYEKMQ (reference sequence). The CDR3 spans 20 residues.

The rearrangement links TRBV6-6 to TRBJ1-2; the match to TRBD1 covers 8 bases. Trimming cost V 6 bases and J 2 bases; bases outside gene matches: 5. From germline, CDR1 is MNHNY and CDR2 SVGAGI (reference sequence). CDR3 length equals 14 residues. CDR3 in amino acids: CASSEDRGNYGYTF. The CDR3 coding sequence is TGTGCCAGCAGCGAAGACAGGGGAAACTATGGCTACACCTTC.

The table lists this clone with a count of one. The genes are TRBV6-5 and TRBJ1-2, with 8 nucleotides matching TRBD1. V was clipped by 7 bases and J by 8 bases; unmatched bases: 6. This CDR3 is built from 12 residues. Looked up from germline, CDR1 is MNHEY and CDR2 is SVGAGI. CDR3 nucleotides: TGTGCCAGCAACAGGGGGGGTCCCGGCTACACCTTC. Its protein product is CASNRGGPGYTF.

The chain couples TRBV28 to TRBJ1-1, with D hard to call. Germline CDR1 reads MDHEN; CDR2 reads SYDVKM. With 5 bases removed from V and 3 bases from J, the gap between germline ends came to 19 bases. The CDR3 is 16 amino acids. CDR3 in amino acids: CASSPRGARRYTEAFF. The DNA of the CDR3 is TGTGCCAGCAGTCCCCGGGGTGCGCGGAGATACACTGAAGCTTTCTTT.

This chain uses TRBV20-1 with TRBJ1-1, with D maybe TRBD1 (5 bases). This CDR3 is 11 amino acids long. The ends were cut back, 3 bases at V and 3 bases at J, with 5 bases in the middle. The V gene's germline CDR1 is DFQATT and CDR2 SNEGSKA (reference sequence). CDR3 protein: CSARGHTEAFF. CDR3 DNA: TGCAGTGCTAGGGGGCACACTGAAGCTTTCTTT.

The chain is built from TRBV6-5 and TRBJ1-1, with TRBD1 identical over 8 bases. The junction had 9 bases not matched to a gene; V was cut back by 7 bases and J by 8 bases. Per germline, CDR1 MNHEY and CDR2 SVGAGI. The CDR3 is 13 residues long. CDR3 residues: CASTPGGRFEAFF. CDR3 bases: TGTGCCAGCACCCCAGGGGGCCGCTTCGAAGCTTTCTTT.

The chain joins TRBV28 to TRBJ1-3; D remains unclear. Trimming cost V 4 bases and J 7 bases, with 5 bases left between them. The CDR3 runs 11 residues. CDR1 MDHEN and CDR2 SYDVKM come from the germline V gene. The chain's CDR3 is CASSSLNTIYF. The CDR3 DNA reads as TGTGCCAGCAGTTCGTTGAACACCATATATTTT.

The chain carries TRBV11-2 and TRBJ1-1; D is possibly TRBD1 (5 bases). The germline V gene encodes CDR1 SGHAT and CDR2 FQNNGV. Trimming cost V 6 bases and J 6 bases, with 14 bases left between them. This CDR3 has 13 residues. The CDR3 here is CASRTSAGAEAFF. CDR3 bases: TGTGCCAGCAGGACGTCGGCGGGGGCTGAAGCTTTCTTT. Looking up the rest from reference TRBV11-2 and TRBJ1-1 gives the full variable domain: EAGVAQSPRYKIIEKRQSVAFWCNPISGHATLYWYQQILGQGPKLLIQFQNNGVVDDSQLPKDRFSAERLKGVDSTLKIQPAKLEDSAVYLCASRTSAGAEAFFGQGTRLTVV.

The chain uses TRBV7-9 and TRBJ2-1, with 7 bases fitting TRBD1. Germline-derived CDR1 and CDR2 are SEHNR and FQNEAQ (reference sequence). Trimming cost V 2 bases and J 8 bases; bases outside gene matches: 12. This CDR3 is 16 amino acids long. The CDR3 loop is CASSLFPGQWSYEQFF. The CDR3, as DNA: TGTGCCAGCAGCTTATTCCCGGGACAGTGGTCCTATGAGCAGTTCTTC. Variable domain in full (rest from reference TRBV7-9 and TRBJ2-1): DTGVSQNPRHKITKRGQNVTFRCDPISEHNRLYWYRQTLGQGPEFLTYFQNEAQLEKSRLLSDRFSAERPKGSFSTLEIQRTEQGDSAMYLCASSLFPGQWSYEQFFGPGTRLTVL.

The V gene is TRBV6-1, the J gene TRBJ2-1; 14 bases map to TRBD2. The V gene end was trimmed by 2 bases and the J gene end by 6 bases; junction bases not matched to a gene: 6. The germline V gene has CDR1 MNHNS and CDR2 SASEGT. This CDR3 has 17 amino acids. CDR3 sequence: CASSEMVGLAGGNEQFF. The CDR3 DNA sequence: TGTGCCAGCAGTGAAATGGTCGGACTAGCGGGAGGCAATGAGCAGTTCTTC.

V is TRBV9 and J is TRBJ2-2; the D is unclear. Trimming shortened V by 4 bases and J by 0 bases, and 10 bases separated the two germline ends. The CDR3 runs 15 residues. The germline V gene has CDR1 SGDLS and CDR2 YYNGEE. DNA of the CDR3: TGTGCCAGCAGCCCCCGGGTTGCGAACACCGGGGAGCTGTTTTTT. The encoded protein is CASSPRVANTGELFF.

J is TRBJ2-3 and V is TRBV19; 11 bases fit TRBD2. The CDR3 is 18 amino acids. The V gene's germline CDR1 is LNHDA and CDR2 SQIVND (reference sequence). Unmatched junction bases numbered 8, after V lost 3 bases and J lost 0 bases. In DNA, the CDR3 is TGTGCCAGTAGTATGGGAACTAGCGGGGGACCCAGCACAGATACGCAGTATTTT. The encoded protein is CASSMGTSGGPSTDTQYF.

This clone was recorded once. The chain links TRBV7-3 to TRBJ2-3; D perhaps matches TRBD1 (6 bases). V gave up 1 base and J gave up 5 bases, with 13 bases separating them. Germline V lookup: CDR1 SGHTA, CDR2 FQGTGA. The CDR3 contains 15 residues. The CDR3 spells CASSLKSGVRDTQYF. The DNA for the CDR3 is TGTGCCAGCAGCTTAAAGTCAGGGGTAAGAGATACGCAGTATTTT.

This rearrangement joins TRBV15 to TRBJ2-5; TRBD1 agrees at 9 bases. Unmatched junction bases numbered 2, after V lost 1 base and J lost 2 bases. Germline V gene data show CDR1 as LNHNV and CDR2 as YYDKDF (reference sequence). This CDR3 contains 15 residues. CDR3 protein: CATSRGGQGQETQYF. CDR3 bases: TGTGCCACCAGCAGAGGGGGACAGGGACAAGAGACCCAGTACTTC.

The V call is TRBV5-8, the J call TRBJ2-7; 8 nucleotides match TRBD1. The germline gives CDR1 SGHTS, CDR2 YDEGEE. The V gene end was trimmed by 2 bases and the J gene end by 4 bases; junction bases not matched to a gene: 11. The CDR3 has 16 residues. CDR3 sequence (DNA): TGTGCCAGCAGCTTTTCGACAGGGGATCCCAGGTACGAGCAGTACTTC. It encodes CASSFSTGDPRYEQYF.

This chain connects TRBV5-4 to TRBJ2-7, with 10 positions matching TRBD1. Trimming at V came to 3 bases and at J to 4 bases, leaving 7 bases not matched to a gene. The CDR3 runs 15 residues. Germline CDR1 and CDR2: SGHNT and YYREEE (reference sequence). CDR3 nucleotides: TGTGCCAGCAGCTCGTCCCGGGACAGGGGATACGAGCAGTACTTC. Residues: CASSSSRDRGYEQYF.

In regard to this clone: Relative to the germline gene, one junction end is altered; a read error may explain this. This chain uses TRBV5-8 with TRBJ1-4; 8 bases align to TRBD1. CDR3 length: 15 amino acids. Looked up from germline, CDR1 is SGHTS and CDR2 is YDEGEE. CDR3 loop: CASSLISGGPADGRF. CDR3 nucleotide sequence: TGTGCCAGCAGCTTGATATCAGGGGGCCCGGCGGACGGTAGATTT.